This is a list of T cell receptor beta chains from one sample in a study of blood T cell repertoires in COVID-19. Here immunoSEQ multiplex PCR was the method, and the copy in TCRdb shows in-frame clones only, minus some. Of 93,000 or so clones in the sample, approximately 87% were seen once. Sample: peripheral blood. The receptors were sampled from a human donor in a cohort sampled during active or convalescent COVID-19. CDR3s include the opening cysteine and the closing phenylalanine or tryptophan. Fields, in order: CDR3 protein, CDR3 DNA, clone size, D gene, V gene, J gene. A D gene is named only where the DNA matches it firmly. Expanded clones are given a class, and other clones once, few, many or no size at all.

CDR3 protein: CASSRTTTGDEQFF; CDR3 DNA: TGCGCCAGCAGCCGGACGACAACAGGCGATGAGCAGTTCTTC; clone size: .; D gene: .; V gene: TRBV5-1; J gene: TRBJ2-1
CDR3 protein: CASSSLGVSNQPQHF; CDR3 DNA: TGTGCCAGCAGTTCCTTAGGGGTGAGCAATCAGCCCCAGCATTTT; clone size: .; D gene: .; V gene: TRBV6-5; J gene: TRBJ1-5
CDR3 protein: CASSLAWQEGQETQYF; CDR3 DNA: TGCGCCAGCAGCTTGGCCTGGCAGGAGGGCCAAGAGACCCAGTACTTC; clone size: .; D gene: .; V gene: TRBV5-1; J gene: TRBJ2-5
CDR3 protein: CASGRPNQPQHF; CDR3 DNA: TGTGCCAGCGGGCGACCTAATCAGCCCCAGCATTTT; clone size: .; D gene: .; V gene: TRBV6-6; J gene: TRBJ1-5
CDR3 protein: CASSPHSQGANYGYTF; CDR3 DNA: TGTGCCAGCAGCCCACACTCACAGGGCGCTAACTATGGCTACACCTTC; clone size: .; D gene: .; V gene: TRBV9; J gene: TRBJ1-2
CDR3 protein: CATSRDGGSPNQPQHF; CDR3 DNA: TGTGCCACCAGCAGAGATGGGGGGAGCCCAAATCAGCCCCAGCATTTT; clone size: few; D gene: .; V gene: TRBV15; J gene: TRBJ1-5
CDR3 protein: CASSLAPRGVGQPQHF; CDR3 DNA: TGTGCCAGCAGCTTAGCTCCCAGGGGGGTAGGACAGCCCCAGCATTTT; clone size: .; D gene: TRBD1; V gene: TRBV7-2; J gene: TRBJ1-5
CDR3 protein: CASSPRTGSSSYEQYF; CDR3 DNA: TGTGCCAGCTCACCCCGGACAGGGTCGAGCTCCTACGAGCAGTACTTC; clone size: .; D gene: TRBD1; V gene: TRBV18; J gene: TRBJ2-7
CDR3 protein: CASRVGGQAAYEQYF; CDR3 DNA: TGCGCCAGCAGGGTGGGGGGACAGGCCGCCTACGAGCAGTACTTC; clone size: .; D gene: TRBD1; V gene: TRBV5-1; J gene: TRBJ2-7
CDR3 protein: CASSLTTGQPQHF; CDR3 DNA: TGTGCCAGCAGTCTCACGACAGGACAGCCCCAGCATTTT; clone size: few; D gene: .; V gene: TRBV6-5; J gene: TRBJ1-5
CDR3 protein: CASSSGGQAGELFF; CDR3 DNA: TGTGCCAGCAGCTCGGGGGGCCAGGCCGGGGAGCTGTTTTTT; clone size: .; D gene: .; V gene: TRBV7-9; J gene: TRBJ2-2
CDR3 protein: CASSLDSTVFTF; CDR3 DNA: TGTGCCAGCAGCTTAGATAGTACTGTATTCACCTTC; clone size: few; D gene: .; V gene: TRBV7-3; J gene: TRBJ1-2
CDR3 protein: CASRAYSGVVNTGELFF; CDR3 DNA: TGTGCCAGCAGAGCTTACTCGGGGGTCGTGAACACCGGGGAGCTGTTTTTT; clone size: .; D gene: .; V gene: TRBV27; J gene: TRBJ2-2
CDR3 protein: CASSPGQPYEQYF; CDR3 DNA: TGTGCCAGCAGTCCGGGACAGCCCTACGAGCAGTACTTC; clone size: .; D gene: TRBD1; V gene: TRBV6-5; J gene: TRBJ2-7
CDR3 protein: CASSLTRYNEQFF; CDR3 DNA: TGCGCCAGCAGCTTGACGAGATACAATGAGCAGTTCTTC; clone size: .; D gene: .; V gene: TRBV5-1; J gene: TRBJ2-1
CDR3 protein: CASSLSTGTGLWTQYF; CDR3 DNA: TGTGCCAGCAGCTTGAGCACCGGGACAGGGCTGTGGACCCAGTACTTC; clone size: few; D gene: TRBD1; V gene: TRBV5-6; J gene: TRBJ2-5